The 14 T cell receptor beta chains below were found in one sample sequenced in a study of CD8+CD57+ T cells in acquired aplastic anemia (dated by TCRdb to 2016 to 2018). Flow cytometry had shown CD8+CD57+ cell expansion in the patients selected for sequencing. Instrument used: Illumina HiSeq 2000. Genomic DNA was used as template for profiling of TCR beta VDJ combinations and CDR3 sequences. TCRdb trimmed public reads at Q25 via fastp, called clones via MiXCR and kept in-frame beta chains. Here each entry gathers all rows of one CDR3 protein and keeps the most common genes and DNA. Here the sample has 200,000 to 300,000 distinct CDR3 sequences; approximately 86% occur a single time. Around 40% of the sample is taken by the ten largest. Sequenced sample: sorted CD4+, CD8+, or CD8+CD57+ T cells (not recorded which) from PBMCs. These receptors were collected from a human donor with aplastic anemia.

A note on this clonotype: Its ends do not fully match the called genes, so a read error is possible. The chain combines TRBV2 with TRBJ2-5, with a possible D match to TRBD2 (6 bases). Germline CDR1 SNHLY, CDR2 FYNNEI. The CDR3 consists of 14 residues. CDR3 DNA: TGTGCCAGCAGTGATGGGGGGAGCCATGAGACCTTGTTCTTC. Its protein is CASSDGGSHETLFF.

The genes are TRBV6-5 and TRBJ2-1; 10 bases fit TRBD2. Germline assignment: CDR1 MNHEY and CDR2 SVGAGI. There are 17 residues in the CDR3. Trimming removed 5 bases from V and 8 bases from J; junction bases left unmatched: 15. CDR3 protein: CASSGWRDSGGSDEQFF. Here the CDR3 DNA reads TGTGCCAGCAGTGGATGGAGGGATAGCGGGGGGAGCGATGAGCAGTTCTTC.

This clonotype has ten or more counts. This chain connects TRBV28 to TRBJ2-1; unclear D gene. The length of the CDR3 is 12 residues. With 4 bases removed from V and 8 bases from J, the gap between germline ends came to 9 bases. The germline V gene has CDR1 MDHEN and CDR2 SYDVKM. CDR3 sequence (DNA): TGTGCCAGCAGTTATAATTGGGATGAGCAGTTCTTC. It codes for CASSYNWDEQFF.

This chain joins TRBV7-2 and TRBJ1-1; D unclear. CDR1 and CDR2 (germline): SGHTA, FQGNSA. V was trimmed by 4 bases and J by 13 bases, leaving 25 bases between them. CDR3 length: 15 amino acids. Here the CDR3 DNA reads TGTGCCAGCAGCTACGTAGAGGCCAGCTCCTACGATGATTTCTTT. Translating gives CASSYVEASSYDDFF.

Points on this clonotype: At one boundary the junction diverges from the germline segment, which might be a read error. The CDR3 sequence is CASSVEADTQYIF. The CDR3 DNA reads as TGTGCCAGCAGCGTAGAGGCAGATACGCAGTATATTTTC. The chain recombines TRBV9 with TRBJ1-2; D not certain. There are 13 residues in the CDR3. Germline V CDR1 and CDR2: SGDLS, YYNGEE.

V and J are TRBV15 and TRBJ2-5, with D unresolved. Germline V gene sequence: CDR1 LNHNV, CDR2 YYDKDF (reference sequence). V lost 0 bases and J lost 3, with 8 bases in between. The CDR3 contains 14 residues. CDR3 bases: TGTGCCACCAGCAGAGACAGGTCCGAAGAGACCCAGTACTTC. Protein: CATSRDRSEETQYF.

The gene calls are TRBV7-9 and TRBJ2-6, with D perhaps being TRBD1 or TRBD2 (5 bases each). The ends were cut back, 5 bases at V and 12 bases at J, with 26 bases in the middle. The V gene's germline CDR1 is SEHNR and CDR2 FQNEAQ (reference sequence). This CDR3 has 17 amino acids. The CDR3 DNA follows: TGTGCCAGCAGCCTAGGGAGCGTCCCCTCTGGGGCGTTCGTCCTGACTTTC. It yields the protein CASSLGSVPSGAFVLTF.

The rearrangement uses TRBV7-6 and TRBJ2-6, with TRBD1 as a possible D gene (6 bases). The CDR3 length is 16 residues. Germline lookup yields CDR1 SGHVS and CDR2 FNYEAQ. V was trimmed by 0 bases and J by 12 bases, leaving 18 bases between them. The DNA of the CDR3 is TGTGCCAGCAGCTTAGCGCACGGGACAAAAGAGACCGTCCTGACTTTC. Translation gives CASSLAHGTKETVLTF.

The chain links TRBV10-3 to TRBJ2-3; 8 bases map to TRBD2. The germline V gene encodes CDR1 ENHRY and CDR2 SYGVKD. CDR3 length: 15 residues. The junction had 5 bases not matched to a gene; V was cut back by 2 bases and J by 4 bases. CDR3 sequence reads: CAISETSGGADTQYF. The CDR3 DNA sequence: TGTGCCATCAGTGAGACTAGCGGTGGAGCAGATACGCAGTATTTT.

This rearrangement joins TRBV25-1 to TRBJ1-1; the match to TRBD1 covers 7 bases. The junction had 9 bases not matched to a gene; V was cut back by 5 bases and J by 0 bases. This CDR3 region has 16 residues. Germline V CDR1 and CDR2: MGHDK, SYGVNS. The CDR3 here is CASSPLWGQMNTEAFF. Here the CDR3 DNA reads TGTGCCAGCAGTCCCCTATGGGGACAGATGAACACTGAAGCTTTCTTT. The whole variable domain, remainder taken from reference TRBV25-1 and TRBJ1-1, is EADIYQTPRYLVIGTGKKITLECSQTMGHDKMYWYQQDPGMELHLIHYSYGVNSTEKGDLSSESTVSRIRTEHFPLTLESARPSHTSQYLCASSPLWGQMNTEAFFGQGTRLTVV.

This clonotype was found once. Since no conserved phenylalanine or tryptophan closes the CDR3, a read error is the likely cause. The chain has TRBV7-9 and TRBJ1-1; D is perhaps TRBD1 (6 bases). With 5 bases removed from V and 0 bases from J, the gap between germline ends came to 19 bases. The CDR3 has 17 amino acids. CDR1 and CDR2 (germline): SEHNR, FQNEAQ (reference sequence). CDR3 sequence: CASSSDRPTPLNTEAFL. Here the CDR3 DNA reads TGTGCCAGCAGCAGCGACAGGCCAACGCCGTTGAACACTGAAGCTTTCCTT.

The chain is built from TRBV29-1 and TRBJ2-1; D gene unclear. Germline CDR1 is SQVTM and CDR2 is ANQGSEA. The CDR3 has 11 amino acids. The CDR3 loop is CTLDPYNEQFF. The CDR3 nucleotides are TGCACCCTGGACCCTTACAATGAGCAGTTCTTC.

About this clonotype itself: Since a much larger clone is just one base distant, this may be a read error. The chain carries TRBV7-8 and TRBJ2-1; perhaps TRBD2 as D (6 bases). Germline CDR1 reads SGHVS; CDR2 reads FQNEAQ. This CDR3 spans 16 amino acids. The CDR3 sequence: CASSLAGGADTHDQFF. CDR3 bases: TGTGCCAGCAGCTTAGCGGGAGGCGCCGATACGCATGATCAGTTCTTC.

This chain links TRBV5-6 with TRBJ2-3, with 7 bases that match TRBD1. With 3 bases clipped from V and 6 bases from J, the junction kept 4 bases outside the gene matches. Per germline, CDR1 SGHDT and CDR2 YYEEEE. The CDR3 extends over 13 amino acids. The CDR3 DNA reads TGTGCCAGCAGCTCGACAGGGACGGATACGCAGTATTTT. It specifies CASSSTGTDTQYF. The full variable domain, with the rest looked up from reference TRBV5-6 and TRBJ2-3, is DAGVTQSPTHLIKTRGQQVTLRCSPKSGHDTVSWYQQALGQGPQFIFQYYEEEERQRGNFPDRFSGHQFPNYSSELNVNALLLGDSALYLCASSSTGTDTQYFGPGTRLTVL.